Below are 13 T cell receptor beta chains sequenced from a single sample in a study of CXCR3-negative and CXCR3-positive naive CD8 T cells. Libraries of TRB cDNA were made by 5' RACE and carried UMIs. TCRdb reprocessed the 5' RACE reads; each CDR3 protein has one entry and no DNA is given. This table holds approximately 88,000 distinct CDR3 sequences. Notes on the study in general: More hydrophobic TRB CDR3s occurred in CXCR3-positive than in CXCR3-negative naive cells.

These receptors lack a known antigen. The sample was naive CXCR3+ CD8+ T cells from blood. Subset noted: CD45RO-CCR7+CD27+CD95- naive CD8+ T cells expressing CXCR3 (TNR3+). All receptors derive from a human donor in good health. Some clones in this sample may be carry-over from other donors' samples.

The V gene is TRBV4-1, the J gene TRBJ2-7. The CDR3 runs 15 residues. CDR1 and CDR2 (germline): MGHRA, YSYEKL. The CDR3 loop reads CASSPAPGQHNEQYF.

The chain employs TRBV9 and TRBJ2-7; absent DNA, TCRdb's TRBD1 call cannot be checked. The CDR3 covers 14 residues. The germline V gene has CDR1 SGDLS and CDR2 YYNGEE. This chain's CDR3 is CASSVGRDAYEQYF.

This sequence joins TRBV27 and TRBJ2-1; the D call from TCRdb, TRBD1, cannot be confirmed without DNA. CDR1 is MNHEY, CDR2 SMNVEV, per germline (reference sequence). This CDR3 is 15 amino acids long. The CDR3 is CASSTRDRLYNEQFF.

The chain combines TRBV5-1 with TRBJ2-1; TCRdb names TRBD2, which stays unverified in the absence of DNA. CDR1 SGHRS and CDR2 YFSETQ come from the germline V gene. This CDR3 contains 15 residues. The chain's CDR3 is CASSLVSGSLNEQFF.

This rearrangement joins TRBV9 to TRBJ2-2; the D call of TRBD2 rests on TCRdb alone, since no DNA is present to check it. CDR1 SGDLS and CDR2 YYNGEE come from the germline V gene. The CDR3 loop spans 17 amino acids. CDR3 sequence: CASSVAPLGLNTGELFF.

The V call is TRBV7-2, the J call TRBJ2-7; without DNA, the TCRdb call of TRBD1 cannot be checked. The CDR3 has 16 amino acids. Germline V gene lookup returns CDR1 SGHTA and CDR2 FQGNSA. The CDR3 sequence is CASSYKGAASSYEQYF.

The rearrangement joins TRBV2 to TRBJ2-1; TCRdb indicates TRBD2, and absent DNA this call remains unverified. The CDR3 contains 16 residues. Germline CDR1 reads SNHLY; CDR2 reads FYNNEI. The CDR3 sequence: CASSEVTERGGREQFF.

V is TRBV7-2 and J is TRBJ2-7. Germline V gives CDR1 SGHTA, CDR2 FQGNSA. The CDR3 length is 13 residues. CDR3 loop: CASSFDRSYEQYF.

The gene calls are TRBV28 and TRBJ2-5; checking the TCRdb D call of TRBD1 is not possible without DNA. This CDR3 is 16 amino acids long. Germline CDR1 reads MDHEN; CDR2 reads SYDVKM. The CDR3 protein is CASCSSDVDEGETQYF.

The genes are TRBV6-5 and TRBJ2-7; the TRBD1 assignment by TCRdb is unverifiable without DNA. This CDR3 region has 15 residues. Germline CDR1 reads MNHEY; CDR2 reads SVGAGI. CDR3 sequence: CASSYTVGGTYEQYF.

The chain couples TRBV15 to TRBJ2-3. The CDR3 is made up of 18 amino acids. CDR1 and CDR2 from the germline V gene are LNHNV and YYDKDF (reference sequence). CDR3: CATSRTISREISTDTQYF.

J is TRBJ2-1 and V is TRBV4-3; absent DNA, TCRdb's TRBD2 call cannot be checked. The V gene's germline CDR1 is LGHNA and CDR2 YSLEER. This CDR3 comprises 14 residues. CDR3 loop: CASSHRSGGNEQFF.

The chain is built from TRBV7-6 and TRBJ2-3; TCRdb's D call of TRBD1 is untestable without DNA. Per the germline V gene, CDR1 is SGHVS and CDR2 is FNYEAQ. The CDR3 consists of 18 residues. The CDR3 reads CASSLEFFRGPGTDTQYF.